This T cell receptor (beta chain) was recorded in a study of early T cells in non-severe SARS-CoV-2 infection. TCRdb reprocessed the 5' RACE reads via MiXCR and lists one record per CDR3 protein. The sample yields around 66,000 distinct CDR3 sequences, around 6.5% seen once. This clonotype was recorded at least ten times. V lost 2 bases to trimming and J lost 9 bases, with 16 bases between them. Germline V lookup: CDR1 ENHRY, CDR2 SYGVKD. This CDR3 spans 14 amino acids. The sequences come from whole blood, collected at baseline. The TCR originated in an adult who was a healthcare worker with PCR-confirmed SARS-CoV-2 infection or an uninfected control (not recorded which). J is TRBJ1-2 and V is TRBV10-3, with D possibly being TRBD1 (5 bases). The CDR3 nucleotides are TGTGCCATCAGTGAGCCAGGGCGAGGAGGCAGCTACACCTTC. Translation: CAISEPGRGGSYTF.